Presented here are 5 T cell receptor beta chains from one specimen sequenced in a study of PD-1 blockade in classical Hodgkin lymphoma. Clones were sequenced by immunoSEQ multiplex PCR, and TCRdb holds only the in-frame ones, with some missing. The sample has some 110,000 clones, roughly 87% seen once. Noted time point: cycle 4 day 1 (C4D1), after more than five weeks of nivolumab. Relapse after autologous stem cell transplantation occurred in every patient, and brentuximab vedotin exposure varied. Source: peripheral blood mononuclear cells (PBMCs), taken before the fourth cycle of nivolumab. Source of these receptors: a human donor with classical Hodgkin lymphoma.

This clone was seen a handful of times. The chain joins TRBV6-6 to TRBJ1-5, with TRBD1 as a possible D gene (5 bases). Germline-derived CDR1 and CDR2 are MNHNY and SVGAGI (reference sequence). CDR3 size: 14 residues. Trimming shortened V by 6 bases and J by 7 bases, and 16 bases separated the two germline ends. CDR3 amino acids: CASSTGHEGQPQHF. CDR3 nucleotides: TGTGCCAGCAGCACGGGCCATGAGGGGCAGCCCCAGCATTTT.

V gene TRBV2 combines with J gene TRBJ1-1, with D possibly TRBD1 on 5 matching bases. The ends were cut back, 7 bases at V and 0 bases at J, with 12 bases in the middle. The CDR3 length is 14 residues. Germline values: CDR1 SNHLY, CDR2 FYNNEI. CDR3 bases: TGTGCCAGCAATTTTCAGGGCTTGAACACTGAAGCTTTCTTT. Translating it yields CASNFQGLNTEAFF.

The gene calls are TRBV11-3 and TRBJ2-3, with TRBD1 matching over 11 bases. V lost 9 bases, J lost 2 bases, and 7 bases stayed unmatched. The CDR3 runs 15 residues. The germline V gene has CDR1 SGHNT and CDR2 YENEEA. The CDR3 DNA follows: TGTGCCAGGATCCCGGGACAGGGGGTCACAGATACGCAGTATTTT. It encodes CARIPGQGVTDTQYF.

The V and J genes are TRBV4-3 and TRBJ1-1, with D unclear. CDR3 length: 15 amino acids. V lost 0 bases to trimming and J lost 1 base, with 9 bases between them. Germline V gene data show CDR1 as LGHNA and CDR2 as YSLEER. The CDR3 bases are TGCGCCAGCAGCCAAGAACAAGGAGAGAACACTGAAGCTTTCTTT. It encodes CASSQEQGENTEAFF.

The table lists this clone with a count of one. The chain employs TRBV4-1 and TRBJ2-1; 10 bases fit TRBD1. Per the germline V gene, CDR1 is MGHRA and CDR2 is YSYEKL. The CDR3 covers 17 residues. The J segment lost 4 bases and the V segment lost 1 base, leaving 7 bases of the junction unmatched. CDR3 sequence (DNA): TGCGCCAGCAGCCAAGTTCTAGGACAGGGGGTTTACAATGAGCAGTTCTTC. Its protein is CASSQVLGQGVYNEQFF.